This paragraph covers one T cell receptor (beta chain) sequence. Its target antigen remains unknown. No much larger clone is present one base from it, and per-base qualities are unavailable. These data originate in a study of radiotherapy plus CTLA-4 blockade in lung cancer (dated by TCRdb to the late 2010s). For the study in its entirety: Objective responses occurred in 18% of enrolled patients, and just over 30% achieved disease control.

Germline trimming amounts to 6 bases on V and 3 bases on J, with 5 as the count of junction bases outside the gene matches. CDR1 and CDR2 are drawn from the germline V gene: SNHLY, FYNNEI. Its CDR3 holds 13 amino acids, cysteine through phenylalanine. CDR3 DNA only is kept here, 39 bases in frame from base 1. Overall study outcomes, separate from this receptor: Increased serum interferon-beta after radiation, together with early dynamic changes in blood T cell clones, were reported to be the strongest predictors of response. TCR clones derived from tumors expanded in peripheral blood after treatment with radiotherapy and ipilimumab.

Focal radiation therapy combined with CTLA-4 blockade (ipilimumab) was tested in patients with chemo-refractory metastatic non-small-cell lung cancer. The library was obtained by the immunoSEQ multiplex PCR assay. The clones in this table, taken by TCRdb from immuneACCESS, are in-frame only. Not every clone is retained; where verified, under half of the shortfall comes from an unresolved V gene, and the cause of the rest is unknown. The sample profile shows about 95,000 clones; 82% of them were found once. The ten largest clones capture around 3.5% of the sample. Rearrangement joined TRBV2 to TRBJ2-7; 7 middle bases align to TRBD1. The sequenced sample was peripheral blood, obtained from a patient treated with radiotherapy plus ipilimumab. This receptor was identified in a human donor with non-small cell lung cancer who had a partial response to radiotherapy plus ipilimumab. This receptor carries the CDR3 CASRGQIFYEQYF. The base sequence is TGTGCCAGCAGGGGACAGATCTTCTACGAGCAGTACTTC.